The 18 T cell receptor beta chains reported below all come from one sample, sequenced in a study of T cell changes during pregnancy in multiple sclerosis. Sequencing used immunoSEQ multiplex PCR; TCRdb keeps in-frame clones, though not all of them. The sample consists of 85,000 to 90,000 clones, 94% of them appearing once. Specimen: peripheral blood, collected after pregnancy. The receptor source for this set is a female donor in good health, enrolled as a control in a pregnancy study.

This sequence joins TRBV18 and TRBJ2-3; TRBD1 might be the D (5 bases). Germline V CDR1 and CDR2: KGHSH, LQKENI. This CDR3 has 14 residues. Trimming pared 2 bases from V and 4 bases from J, leaving 10 bases between. CDR3 protein: CASSPSVRADTQYF. The CDR3 bases are TGTGCCAGCTCACCATCCGTCAGGGCAGATACGCAGTATTTT. The whole variable domain, remainder taken from reference TRBV18 and TRBJ2-3, is NAGVMQNPRHLVRRRGQEARLRCSPMKGHSHVYWYRQLPEEGLKFMVYLQKENIIDESGMPKERFSAEFPKEGPSILRIQQVVRGDSAAYFCASSPSVRADTQYFGPGTRLTVL.

Here the CDR3 DNA reads TGTGCCAGCCACAGGGGGGAGGGAAACACCATATATTTT. Translating it yields CASHRGEGNTIYF. The gene calls are TRBV2 and TRBJ1-3; 8 nucleotides align to TRBD1. CDR1 and CDR2 (germline): SNHLY, FYNNEI. Trimming took 8 bases from V and 4 from J; bases not matched to a gene: 4. The CDR3 runs to 13 residues.

This clone was found once. The rearrangement uses TRBV20-1 and TRBJ2-5, with D uncertain. V lost 4 bases and J 3 bases, leaving 3 bases between the germline ends. Germline V gene data show CDR1 as DFQATT and CDR2 as SNEGSKA (reference sequence). The CDR3 is 10 amino acids. The CDR3: CSAIKETQYF. CDR3 DNA sequence: TGCAGTGCTATCAAAGAGACCCAGTACTTC.

The chain links TRBV7-6 to TRBJ1-1; D is unresolved. The CDR3 is made up of 14 amino acids. The V gene lost 0 bases and the J gene lost 2 bases, with 7 bases spanning the gap. Germline V gene data show CDR1 as SGHVS and CDR2 as FNYEAQ. The CDR3 loop reads CASSLAGVNTEAFF. CDR3 DNA: TGTGCCAGCAGCTTAGCAGGAGTAAACACTGAAGCTTTCTTT.

V is TRBV30 and J is TRBJ2-1; 8 bases map to TRBD2. The V gene end was trimmed by 0 bases and the J gene end by 6 bases; junction bases not matched to a gene: 7. Germline V CDR1 and CDR2: GTSNPN, SVGIG (reference sequence). The length of the CDR3 is 15 residues. The CDR3: CAWSVGRGRSNEQFF. As DNA, the CDR3 is TGTGCCTGGAGTGTAGGCCGCGGGAGGTCCAATGAGCAGTTCTTC.

The genes are TRBV5-5 and TRBJ2-5, with TRBD2 as a possible D gene (6 bases). Germline CDR1 and CDR2: SGHKS and YYEKEE (reference sequence). This CDR3 is 14 amino acids long. Trimming took 3 bases from V and 5 from J, leaving 14 bases between them. The CDR3 spells CASSSGVRWETQYF. The CDR3 nucleotides are TGTGCCAGCAGCTCGGGGGTACGATGGGAGACCCAGTACTTC.

J is TRBJ1-1 and V is TRBV6-1; D is unclear. The CDR3 length is 13 residues. The germline gives CDR1 MNHNS, CDR2 SASEGT. V shed 11 bases and J shed 4 bases, with 17 bases lying between them. The CDR3 region has the DNA TGTGCCGGAGCCTCCGGAAAATCCACTGAAGCTTTCTTT. Protein sequence: CAGASGKSTEAFF.

This chain uses TRBV4-1 with TRBJ2-1, with TRBD1 matching over 10 bases. The CDR3 loop spans 15 amino acids. J was trimmed by 7 bases and V by 2 bases; bases with no gene match: 5. Germline V gene lookup returns CDR1 MGHRA and CDR2 YSYEKL. In nucleotides, the CDR3 is TGCGCCAGCAGCCAACCCCGGGACAGGGGAAATGAGCAGTTCTTC. Encoded protein: CASSQPRDRGNEQFF.

With regard to this clone: Other DNA sequences in this sample translate to the same CDR3. The J gene is TRBJ2-3, the V gene TRBV13; D unclear. V lost 5 bases, J lost 0 bases, and 3 bases lay in between. This CDR3 region has 12 residues. Per the germline V gene, CDR1 is PRHDT and CDR2 is FYEKMQ (reference sequence). The DNA of the CDR3 is TGTGCCAGCAGCCTCAGCACAGATACGCAGTATTTT. Translated: CASSLSTDTQYF. Together with reference TRBV13 and TRBJ2-3, the CDR3 gives the full variable domain: AAGVIQSPRHLIKEKRETATLKCYPIPRHDTVYWYQQGPGQDPQFLISFYEKMQSDKGSIPDRFSAQQFSDYHSELNMSSLELGDSALYFCASSLSTDTQYFGPGTRLTVL.

The CDR3 DNA reads TGTGCCAGCAGGGACGGAGACAGGGACACAGATACGCAGTATTTT. Its translation: CASRDGDRDTDTQYF. This chain joins TRBV6-1 and TRBJ2-3; 7 bases map to TRBD1. V lost 6 bases and J lost 2; bases outside the gene matches: 8. CDR1 and CDR2 from the germline V gene are MNHNS and SASEGT. The CDR3 is made up of 15 amino acids.

The rearrangement joins TRBV19 to TRBJ1-5; tentative D call: TRBD1 (6 bases). Looked up from germline, CDR1 is LNHDA and CDR2 is SQIVND (reference sequence). The CDR3 totals 14 residues. Trimming cost V 4 bases and J 7 bases, with 14 bases left between them. For the CDR3, the DNA is TGTGCCAGTAGTACAACAGGGTTGATCCAGCCCCAGCATTTT. Protein sequence: CASSTTGLIQPQHF.

V gene TRBV19 combines with J gene TRBJ2-5; D remains unclear. Germline V gene sequence: CDR1 LNHDA, CDR2 SQIVND (reference sequence). The CDR3 runs 14 residues. The germline V and J ends were trimmed by 6 bases and 5 bases, with 16 bases remaining between them. CDR3 DNA sequence: TGTGCCAGTAGCTCTCTTGGCGGATCGGAGACCCAGTACTTC. It is translated as CASSSLGGSETQYF.

This clone was detected once. The J gene is TRBJ2-7, the V gene TRBV7-6, with a tentative D call TRBD1 (6 bases). Germline CDR1 reads SGHVS; CDR2 reads FNYEAQ. Trimming removed 1 base from V and 2 bases from J, with 15 bases in between. There are 16 residues in the CDR3. As DNA, the CDR3 is TGTGCCAGCAGCTTAGAAGCCCGGGACATTCCCTACGAGCAGTACTTC. Its protein product is CASSLEARDIPYEQYF.

This rearrangement joins TRBV7-2 to TRBJ2-3; weak D call: TRBD2 (6 bases). Between the trimmed V and J ends, which lost 1 base and 5 bases, there was a span of 13 bases. Germline V gene data show CDR1 as SGHTA and CDR2 as FQGNSA. The length of the CDR3 is 15 residues. The CDR3 reads CASSLVGRPGDTQYF. As DNA, the CDR3 is TGTGCCAGCAGCTTAGTAGGGAGGCCAGGAGATACGCAGTATTTT.

This chain uses TRBV19 with TRBJ2-3, with 9 bases fitting TRBD1. V trimming: 2 bases; J trimming: 6 bases; junction bases outside the gene matches: 3. Germline V gene lookup returns CDR1 LNHDA and CDR2 SQIVND (reference sequence). The CDR3 spans 14 residues. CDR3 sequence reads: CASSINRGQDTQYF. The CDR3 DNA follows: TGTGCCAGTAGTATAAACAGGGGGCAGGATACGCAGTATTTT.

This chain joins TRBV5-1 and TRBJ2-7; 9 nucleotides align to TRBD2. Looked up from germline, CDR1 is SGHRS and CDR2 is YFSETQ. The CDR3 sequence is 16 residues long. The J segment lost 0 bases and the V segment lost 4 bases, leaving 8 bases of the junction unmatched. The CDR3 loop is CASSPIAGAVSYEQYF. The CDR3 nucleotides are TGCGCCAGCAGCCCCATAGCGGGAGCGGTCTCCTACGAGCAGTACTTC.

The J gene is TRBJ2-3, the V gene TRBV28, with D tentatively TRBD2 (5 bases). V was pared by 5 bases and J by 4 bases, with 25 bases between. The CDR3 consists of 18 residues. In germline, CDR1 is MDHEN, CDR2 SYDVKM. CDR3 DNA: TGTGCCAGCAGTAGCCCCAGTTGGCTAGCAGGTGGGCCAGATACGCAGTATTTT. Translating it yields CASSSPSWLAGGPDTQYF.

V gene TRBV5-1 combines with J gene TRBJ2-2, with TRBD1 matching 7 bases. Trimming cost V 0 bases and J 1 base; bases outside gene matches: 0. Germline-derived CDR1 and CDR2 are SGHRS and YFSETQ. The CDR3 has 15 residues. This chain's CDR3 is CASSLGTGNTGELFF. In DNA form, the CDR3 reads TGCGCCAGCAGCTTGGGGACAGGGAACACCGGGGAGCTGTTTTTT.